The rows below give T cell receptor beta chains drawn from one sample of a study of T cells after yellow fever vaccination. TCRdb reprocessed the 5' RACE reads with MiXCR, giving one entry per CDR3 protein. The profile shows 150,000 to 200,000 distinct CDR3 sequences, roughly 9.6% of them singletons. Material: CD8+ T cells sorted from PBMCs, obtained 15 days after the yellow fever booster vaccination. These receptors came from a man aged 18 to 35 who received the YFV17D yellow fever vaccine. Each CDR3 is given with its conserved first and last residue. The order of the fields is clone size, V gene, D gene, J gene, CDR3 protein, CDR3 DNA. A D gene is named only where the DNA matches it firmly. Size values are once, few and many counts, or a class for expanded clones, and some rows have none.

few	TRBV20-1	-	TRBJ1-2	CSARDIKPANYGYTF	TGCAGTGCTAGAGATATCAAACCAGCTAACTATGGCTACACCTTC
-	TRBV9	TRBD2	TRBJ2-3	CASSVSSGGTTDTQYF	TGTGCCAGCAGCGTAAGCAGCGGGGGCACCACAGATACGCAGTATTTT
-	TRBV11-2	-	TRBJ2-2	CASSERNTGELFF	TGTGCCAGCAGCGAGAGGAACACCGGGGAGCTGTTTTTT
-	TRBV5-4	-	TRBJ2-7	CASSLNFNGIYEQYF	TGTGCCAGCAGCTTGAACTTCAATGGCATCTACGAGCAGTACTTC
few	TRBV6-5	-	TRBJ2-2	CASSYLGPWNTGELFF	TGTGCCAGCAGTTACCTGGGACCTTGGAACACCGGGGAGCTGTTTTTT
-	TRBV4-1	TRBD2	TRBJ2-1	CASSQVSGGYNEQFF	TGCGCCAGCAGCCAAGTGAGCGGGGGTTACAATGAGCAGTTCTTC
few	TRBV5-1	TRBD2	TRBJ2-7	CASSLAAGGLTYEQYF	TGCGCCAGCAGCTTGGCAGCGGGGGGACTTACCTACGAGCAGTACTTC
-	TRBV27	TRBD2	TRBJ2-3	CASSTLAGVSDTQYF	TGTGCCAGCAGTACGCTAGCGGGGGTATCTGATACGCAGTATTTT
-	TRBV5-1	TRBD1	TRBJ1-1	CASSAGQANTEAFF	TGCGCCAGCAGCGCGGGACAGGCGAACACTGAAGCTTTCTTT
-	TRBV5-1	-	TRBJ1-1	CASSSRVGNTEAFF	TGCGCCAGCAGCTCCCGGGTCGGGAACACTGAAGCTTTCTTT
few	TRBV7-6	TRBD2	TRBJ2-7	CASSYLGSGGISSYEQYF	TGTGCCAGCAGCTACCTAGGTAGCGGGGGGATAAGTTCCTACGAGCAGTACTTC
-	TRBV12-3/TRBV12-4	TRBD1	TRBJ1-6	CASSNTGVRSPLHF	TGTGCCAGCAGTAACACAGGGGTCAGGTCACCCCTCCACTTT
-	TRBV24-1	TRBD2	TRBJ2-1	CATSDVAGGLGNEQFF	TGTGCCACCAGTGATGTAGCGGGGGGCTTGGGCAATGAGCAGTTCTTC
-	TRBV4-1	-	TRBJ1-1	CASSQDPRARTEAFF	TGCGCCAGCAGCCAAGATCCACGGGCGCGCACTGAAGCTTTCTTT
many	TRBV7-9	-	TRBJ2-7	CASSSPREVSYEQYF	TGTGCCAGCAGCTCTCCCAGGGAGGTCTCCTACGAGCAGTACTTC
-	TRBV27	-	TRBJ1-5	CASSPDRQAQHF	TGTGCCAGCAGTCCCGACCGGCAGGCCCAGCATTTT
few	TRBV12-3/TRBV12-4	TRBD1	TRBJ2-1	CASSFGTGGYEQFF	TGTGCCAGCAGTTTTGGGACAGGGGGCTATGAGCAGTTCTTC
-	TRBV6-2/TRBV6-3	-	TRBJ1-2	CASSLDSTTLFF	TGTGCCAGCAGTTTGGACAGTACGACCCTGTTCTTC
few	TRBV5-1	TRBD2	TRBJ2-3	CASSFGTSGDLDTQYF	TGCGCCAGCAGCTTCGGGACTAGCGGGGATCTTGATACGCAGTATTTT
-	TRBV7-9	TRBD1	TRBJ1-2	CASSARTGGDFGYTF	TGTGCCAGCAGCGCCCGTACAGGGGGTGACTTTGGCTACACCTTC
few	TRBV9	-	TRBJ2-7	CASSGGLQEEVSYEQYF	TGTGCCAGCAGCGGGGGACTGCAGGAAGAGGTTTCTTACGAGCAGTACTTC
few	TRBV7-9	TRBD2	TRBJ2-3	CASSPGLAGLGDTQYF	TGTGCCAGCAGCCCAGGACTAGCGGGCCTAGGAGATACGCAGTATTTT
few	TRBV29-1	-	TRBJ2-2	CSVEPVEGAGELFF	TGCAGCGTTGAACCTGTGGAGGGGGCCGGGGAGCTGTTTTTT
many	TRBV6-2/TRBV6-3	-	TRBJ1-1	CASSSGPQAFF	TGTGCCAGCAGCAGCGGGCCGCAAGCTTTCTTT
few	TRBV19	TRBD1	TRBJ1-3	CASRVGGGSGNTIYF	TGTGCCAGCCGAGTTGGAGGGGGCAGTGGAAACACCATATATTTT
few	TRBV6-6	-	TRBJ2-2	CASSLEVAGELFF	TGTGCCAGCAGTCTCGAGGTCGCCGGGGAGCTGTTTTTT
-	TRBV25-1	-	TRBJ2-5	CASSHRDQETQYF	TGTGCCAGCAGCCACAGAGACCAAGAGACCCAGTACTTC
few	TRBV14	-	TRBJ2-5	CASSPVRGSETQYF	TGTGCCAGCAGCCCCGTCAGGGGATCAGAGACCCAGTACTTC
-	TRBV6-6	TRBD1	TRBJ1-4	CASSFLGTGGVSSNEKLFF	TGTGCCAGCAGTTTCCTCGGGACAGGAGGAGTTTCATCTAATGAAAAACTGTTTTTT
-	TRBV7-2	TRBD1	TRBJ1-1	CASSSVRGPKNVFF	TGTGCCAGCAGCTCCGTCAGGGGGCCGAAGAATGTTTTCTTT
many	TRBV25-1	-	TRBJ1-1	CASSAGNTEAFF	TGTGCCAGCAGTGCCGGGAACACTGAAGCTTTCTTT
few	TRBV12-3/TRBV12-4	TRBD1	TRBJ1-4	CASRRNRGEKLFF	TGTGCCAGCAGGCGTAACAGGGGTGAAAAACTGTTTTTT
many	TRBV3-1	-	TRBJ1-1	CASSQGLERMNTEAFF	TGTGCCAGCAGCCAAGGTTTGGAGCGAATGAACACTGAAGCTTTCTTT
few	TRBV21-1	-	TRBJ1-1	CASSKEGDTNTEAFF	TGTGCCAGCAGCAAGGAAGGGGACACAAACACTGAAGCTTTCTTT
few	TRBV29-1	-	TRBJ2-7	CSVDGTDDAYEQYF	TGCAGCGTGGACGGGACGGATGACGCCTACGAGCAGTACTTC
few	TRBV6-2/TRBV6-3	TRBD1	TRBJ2-7	CASTFLGQGHEQYF	TGTGCCAGCACCTTCTTGGGACAGGGACACGAGCAGTACTTC
many	TRBV4-3	-	TRBJ2-5	CASSQDWAVPQETQYF	TGCGCCAGCAGCCAAGATTGGGCCGTACCCCAAGAGACCCAGTACTTC
-	TRBV7-2	TRBD1	TRBJ1-2	CASSLIGTGNGYTF	TGTGCCAGCAGCTTAATTGGGACAGGGAACGGCTACACCTTC